One sample yielded the 9 T cell receptor beta chains listed below, sequenced in a study of T cell responses to AZD1222 COVID-19 vaccine. Some clones are missing from TCRdb's copy, which holds only in-frame ones; the method was immunoSEQ multiplex PCR. The data show about 110,000 clones, with more than 70% seen just once and roughly 4.5% held by the top ten. Source: peripheral blood, taken 28 days after the second AZD1222 dose. The receptors here all came from an adult who received the AZD1222 COVID-19 vaccine.

This chain joins TRBV19 and TRBJ2-6; D not certain. This CDR3 contains 16 residues. Germline V lookup: CDR1 LNHDA, CDR2 SQIVND (reference sequence). Trimming removed 1 base at V and 0 bases at J, with 7 bases between. CDR3 region: CASSIGSGSGANVLTF. CDR3 sequence (DNA): TGTGCCAGTAGTATAGGATCGGGCTCTGGGGCCAACGTCCTGACTTTC.

CDR3 nucleotide sequence: TGTGCCAGCAGTGAGTCGGGTAGCAATCAGCCCCAGCATTTT. Amino acid sequence: CASSESGSNQPQHF. V and J are TRBV6-1 and TRBJ1-5; D unresolved. The germline V gene has CDR1 MNHNS and CDR2 SASEGT. V was pared by 3 bases and J by 0 bases, with 6 bases between. This CDR3 comprises 14 residues.

This sequence joins TRBV27 and TRBJ2-7; D ambiguous. The CDR3 spans 11 residues. Trimming pared 4 bases from V and 2 bases from J, leaving 3 bases between. Germline V gives CDR1 MNHEY, CDR2 SMNVEV (reference sequence). The CDR3 coding sequence is TGTGCCAGCAGTTCACCCTACGAGCAGTACTTC. Its protein is CASSSPYEQYF.

The chain joins TRBV4-3 to TRBJ2-3; D gene ambiguous. Deletions cut 0 bases from V and 4 bases from J, with 5 bases between. This CDR3 region has 13 residues. Germline values: CDR1 LGHNA, CDR2 YSLEER. In DNA, the CDR3 is TGCGCCAGCAGCCAAGATCTGGCAGATACGCAGTATTTT. Residues: CASSQDLADTQYF.

This rearrangement joins TRBV27 to TRBJ1-1, with D perhaps matching TRBD1 (6 bases). Looked up from germline, CDR1 is MNHEY and CDR2 is SMNVEV (reference sequence). V shed 3 bases and J shed 5 bases, with 16 bases lying between them. The CDR3 is 15 residues long. In nucleotides, the CDR3 is TGTGCCAGCAGTTTTCAGGGGCAGCCCGATACTGAAGCTTTCTTT. Translation gives CASSFQGQPDTEAFF.

The CDR3 nucleotides are TGCGCCAGCAGCTTACGACAGGGCTCGCCTGAAGCTTTCTTT. Translated: CASSLRQGSPEAFF. The chain recombines TRBV5-1 with TRBJ1-1; 7 nucleotides align to TRBD1. V dropped 2 bases and J dropped 6; count of bases not matched to a gene: 7. CDR1 SGHRS and CDR2 YFSETQ come from the germline V gene. This CDR3 spans 14 amino acids.

The rearrangement uses TRBV11-1 and TRBJ2-7, with D perhaps being TRBD1 or TRBD2 (5 bases each). The CDR3 sequence is 15 residues long. The V end was cut by 1 base, the J end by 2 bases, with 12 bases between. In germline, CDR1 is SGHAT, CDR2 FQDESV (reference sequence). CDR3 bases: TGTGCCAGCAGCTTAGTCGGGACGGATGCCTACGAGCAGTACTTC. This gives the protein CASSLVGTDAYEQYF.

The J gene is TRBJ2-1, the V gene TRBV12-5; tentatively, D is TRBD1 (5 bases). The V end was cut by 5 bases, the J end by 3 bases, with 11 bases between. Looked up from germline, CDR1 is LGHNT and CDR2 is FRNRAP. The CDR3 runs 14 residues. The CDR3 DNA sequence: TGTGCTAGTGGTCTCAACAGGATCTACAATGAGCAGTTCTTC. As protein: CASGLNRIYNEQFF.

This clone has just one count. This chain links TRBV7-9 with TRBJ1-5; D is unresolved. CDR1 SEHNR and CDR2 FQNEAQ come from the germline V gene (reference sequence). This CDR3 has 16 amino acids. V was clipped by 2 bases and J by 0 bases, with 11 bases between them. In nucleotides, the CDR3 is TGTGCCAGCAGCTTATTACTATCCTCTAGCAATCAGCCCCAGCATTTT. This codes for CASSLLLSSSNQPQHF.